This TCR beta chain appears in the sequencing data of a study of regulatory dendritic cells for organ transplantation. Overall study findings and caveats: The most alloreactive TCR clonotypes were found in resting memory CD8+ cells. Mature dendritic cells appeared to drive more memory CD8+ clonal expansion than regulatory ones.

CFSE-labeled sorted T cells met regulatory or mature dendritic cells for over 4 days. The CDR3 totals 15 residues. The V gene end was trimmed by 1 base and the J gene end by 5 bases; junction bases not matched to a gene: 6. The V gene's germline CDR1 is LGHNA and CDR2 YSLEER. Sequencing was performed with immunoSEQ multiplex PCR; in TCRdb, only in-frame clones are kept and a portion is missing. The sample includes more than 10,000 clones, approximately 56% of them seen just once. Concerning this clone: Its antigen is unknown.

The rearrangement joins TRBV4-3 to TRBJ2-7; TRBD1 matches at 9 bases. The sequence derives from a human donor in good health. Sequencing input: naive CD8+ T cells from blood cultured with dendritic cells. Subset specified: CD45RA+ naive T cells. CDR3 loop: CASSQGTGATNEQYF. In nucleotides, the CDR3 is TGCGCCAGCAGCCAAGGGACAGGGGCGACAAACGAGCAGTACTTC.